This T cell receptor beta chain emerged from a study of PD-1 blockade in classical Hodgkin lymphoma. Broader study findings: By C4D1 there was a significant rise in CD4+ TCR diversity but not in CD8+ TCR diversity. The repertoire differences lack a defined cause, possibly disease activity or prior therapy. Baseline TCR diversity was reportedly lower in newly diagnosed patients than healthy donors. Excluded were patients who started nivolumab under 1 year after ASCT, a group that had lower diversity.

All trial patients relapsed after autologous stem cell transplantation. After thawing, PBMCs were subjected to magnetic negative selection to isolate CD8+ T cells. Using immunoSEQ multiplex PCR, the repertoire was profiled, and TCRdb retains in-frame clones only, with some absent. The profile shows about 27,000 clones, roughly 88% of them singletons. A note on this clone: Its antigen is undetermined.

Specimen: CD8+ T cells from blood, collected at baseline. This clonotype was obtained from a human donor with classical Hodgkin lymphoma.

The CDR3: CATSRDPQTESPYEQYF. The DNA of the CDR3 is TGTGCCACCAGCAGAGATCCACAGACTGAGAGCCCCTACGAGCAGTACTTC. The rearrangement joins TRBV15 to TRBJ2-7, with D unclear. Germline-derived CDR1 and CDR2 are LNHNV and YYDKDF (reference sequence). The V gene lost 0 bases and the J gene lost 2 bases, with 17 bases spanning the gap. CDR3 length equals 17 residues.